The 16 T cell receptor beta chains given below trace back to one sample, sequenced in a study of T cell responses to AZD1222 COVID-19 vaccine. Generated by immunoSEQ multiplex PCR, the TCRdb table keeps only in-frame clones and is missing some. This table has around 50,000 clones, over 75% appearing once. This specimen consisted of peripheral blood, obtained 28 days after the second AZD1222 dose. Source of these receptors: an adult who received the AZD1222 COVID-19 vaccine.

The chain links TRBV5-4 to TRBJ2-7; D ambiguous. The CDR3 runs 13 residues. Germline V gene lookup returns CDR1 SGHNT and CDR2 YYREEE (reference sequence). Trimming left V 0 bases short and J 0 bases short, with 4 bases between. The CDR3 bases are TGTGCCAGCAGCTTGGGTGCCTCCTACGAGCAGTACTTC. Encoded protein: CASSLGASYEQYF.

CDR3 sequence reads: CASSQDPGGGEKLFF. DNA of the CDR3: TGCGCCAGCAGCCAAGATCCGGGAGGTGGTGAAAAACTGTTTTTT. The J gene is TRBJ1-4, the V gene TRBV4-1; D remains ambiguous. Looked up from germline, CDR1 is MGHRA and CDR2 is YSYEKL. This CDR3 comprises 15 residues. Trimming shortened V by 0 bases and J by 7 bases, and 12 bases separated the two germline ends.

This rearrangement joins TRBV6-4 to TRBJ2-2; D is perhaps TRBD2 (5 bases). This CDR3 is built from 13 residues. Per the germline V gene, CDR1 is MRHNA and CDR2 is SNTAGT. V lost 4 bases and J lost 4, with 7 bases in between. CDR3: CASSAEGTGELFF. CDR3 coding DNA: TGTGCCAGCAGTGCCGAGGGCACCGGGGAGCTGTTTTTT.

As DNA, the CDR3 is TGTGCCACCAGGGACAAGTACACAGATACGCAGTATTTT. This gives the protein CATRDKYTDTQYF. V is TRBV24-1 and J is TRBJ2-3; D may be TRBD1 (5 bases). V was pared by 7 bases and J by 2 bases, with 9 bases between. Germline-derived CDR1 and CDR2 are KGHDR and SFDVKD. The CDR3 has 13 residues.

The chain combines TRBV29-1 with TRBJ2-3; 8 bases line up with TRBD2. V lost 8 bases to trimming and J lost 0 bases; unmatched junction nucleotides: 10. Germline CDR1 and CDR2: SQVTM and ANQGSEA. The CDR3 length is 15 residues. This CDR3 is CSPNLAGKSTDTQYF. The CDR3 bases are TGCAGCCCCAATCTAGCGGGTAAAAGCACAGATACGCAGTATTTT.

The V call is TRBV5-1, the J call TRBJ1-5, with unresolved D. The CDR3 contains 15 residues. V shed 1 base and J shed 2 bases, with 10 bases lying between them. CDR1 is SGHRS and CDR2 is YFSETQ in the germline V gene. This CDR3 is CASSLLPAGNQPQHF. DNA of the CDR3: TGCGCCAGCAGCTTGCTCCCTGCGGGCAATCAGCCCCAGCATTTT.

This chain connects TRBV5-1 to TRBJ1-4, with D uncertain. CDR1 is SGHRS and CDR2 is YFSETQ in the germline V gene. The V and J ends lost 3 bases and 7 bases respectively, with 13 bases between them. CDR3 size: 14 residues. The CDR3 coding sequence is TGCGCCAGCAGCTACCGGCCAGGAAGTGAAAAACTGTTTTTT. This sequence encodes CASSYRPGSEKLFF.

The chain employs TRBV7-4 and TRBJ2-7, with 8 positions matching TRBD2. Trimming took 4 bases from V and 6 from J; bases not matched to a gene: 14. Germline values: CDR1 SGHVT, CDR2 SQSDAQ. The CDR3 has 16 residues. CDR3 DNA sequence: TGTGCCAGCAGCTCTAAATTCTCGGGACTAGTAAGCGAGCAGTACTTC. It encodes CASSSKFSGLVSEQYF.

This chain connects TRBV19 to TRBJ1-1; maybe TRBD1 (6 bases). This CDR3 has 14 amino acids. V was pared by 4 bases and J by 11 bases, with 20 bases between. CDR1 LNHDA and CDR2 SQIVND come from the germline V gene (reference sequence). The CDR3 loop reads CASSTWVVGAGAFF. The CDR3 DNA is TGTGCCAGTAGTACCTGGGTGGTGGGGGCAGGCGCTTTCTTT.

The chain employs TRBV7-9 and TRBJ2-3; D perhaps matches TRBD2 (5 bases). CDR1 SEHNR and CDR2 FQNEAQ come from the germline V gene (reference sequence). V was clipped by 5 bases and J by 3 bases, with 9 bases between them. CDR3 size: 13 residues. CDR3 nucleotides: TGTGCCAGCAGCCCGTCGGGGACAGATACGCAGTATTTT. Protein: CASSPSGTDTQYF.

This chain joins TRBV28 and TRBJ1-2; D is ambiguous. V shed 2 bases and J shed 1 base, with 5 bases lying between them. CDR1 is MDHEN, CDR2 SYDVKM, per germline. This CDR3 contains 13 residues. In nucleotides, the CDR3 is TGTGCCAGCAGTTTAAGAGGTAACTATGGCTACACCTTC. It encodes CASSLRGNYGYTF.

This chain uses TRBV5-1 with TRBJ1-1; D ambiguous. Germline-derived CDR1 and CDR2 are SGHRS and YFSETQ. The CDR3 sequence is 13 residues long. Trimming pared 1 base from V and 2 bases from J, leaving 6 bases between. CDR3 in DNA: TGCGCCAGCAGCTTGTTCTATAACACTGAAGCTTTCTTT. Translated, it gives CASSLFYNTEAFF.

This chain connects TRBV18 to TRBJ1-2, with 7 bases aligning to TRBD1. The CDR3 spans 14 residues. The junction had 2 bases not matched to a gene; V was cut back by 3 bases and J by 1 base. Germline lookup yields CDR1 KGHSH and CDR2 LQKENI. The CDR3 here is CASSPGTVNYGYTF. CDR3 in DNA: TGTGCCAGCTCACCTGGGACAGTTAACTATGGCTACACCTTC.

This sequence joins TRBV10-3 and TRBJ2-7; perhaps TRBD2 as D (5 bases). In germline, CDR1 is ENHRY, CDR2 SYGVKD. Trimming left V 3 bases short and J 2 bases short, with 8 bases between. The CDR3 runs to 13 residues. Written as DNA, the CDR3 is TGTGCCATCAGTGACCCCGGGACCTACGAGCAGTACTTC. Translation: CAISDPGTYEQYF.

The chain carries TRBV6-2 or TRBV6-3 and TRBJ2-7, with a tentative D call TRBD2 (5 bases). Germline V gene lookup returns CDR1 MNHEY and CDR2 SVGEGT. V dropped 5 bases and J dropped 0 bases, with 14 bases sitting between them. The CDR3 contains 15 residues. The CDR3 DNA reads TGTGCCAGCAGTCCCGGGATGTTAGGCTCCTACGAGCAGTACTTC. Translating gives CASSPGMLGSYEQYF.

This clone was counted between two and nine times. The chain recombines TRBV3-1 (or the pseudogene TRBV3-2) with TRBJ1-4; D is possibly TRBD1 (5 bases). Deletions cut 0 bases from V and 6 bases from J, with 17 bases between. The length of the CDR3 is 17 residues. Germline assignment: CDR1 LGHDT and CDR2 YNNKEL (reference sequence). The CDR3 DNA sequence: TGTGCCAGCAGCCAAGATGGGTATAGGGGCCACCATGAAAAACTGTTTTTT. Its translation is CASSQDGYRGHHEKLFF.